The 2 T cell receptor beta chains given below trace back to one sample, sequenced in a study of blood T cell repertoires in COVID-19. Generated by immunoSEQ multiplex PCR, the TCRdb table keeps only in-frame clones and is missing some. The repertoire holds roughly 280,000 clones, with around 89% as singletons. The sample taken for sequencing was PBMCs or T cells enriched from blood (not recorded which). The receptors come from a woman aged 50 to 60 who had recovered from COVID-19.

This clone was seen a few times. The chain combines TRBV14 with TRBJ1-6; 10 bases agree with TRBD1. The V and J ends lost 8 bases and 7 bases, in that order; junction bases with no gene match: 14. The CDR3 length is 17 residues. Germline assignment: CDR1 SGHDN and CDR2 FVKESK. CDR3 DNA sequence: TGTGCCAGCCGCGATGACAGGGGGCAACGGTCAAATTCACCCCTCCACTTT. This translates into CASRDDRGQRSNSPLHF.

The V and J genes are TRBV6-5 and TRBJ2-7; D might be TRBD2 (6 bases). V lost 6 bases and J 7 bases, leaving 22 bases between the germline ends. Germline loops: CDR1 MNHEY, CDR2 SVGAGI. The CDR3 is 15 amino acids. CDR3 DNA: TGTGCCAGCAGCTCGCACGAAGGCGGGGCGAGGGAGCAGTACTTC. Translation gives CASSSHEGGAREQYF.